Below, 14 T cell receptor beta chains from the same sample are listed, as sequenced in a study of identical twins. TCRdb reprocessed the 5' RACE reads with MiXCR, giving one entry per CDR3 protein. The table lists approximately 680,000 distinct CDR3 sequences, 7% to 7.5% of them singletons. These sequences were also reported in another study, on yellow fever vaccine responses in identical twins.

Sequencing used PBMCs. The source is a woman under 30 in good health.

This clonotype has ten or more counts. The chain links TRBV14 to TRBJ2-1; TRBD1 might be the D (5 bases). From germline, CDR1 is SGHDN and CDR2 FVKESK. There are 18 residues in the CDR3. V dropped 1 base and J dropped 0 bases, with 16 bases sitting between them. The CDR3 region has the DNA TGTGCCAGCAGCCAAGCTAGGGGAAGGAGATACTCCTACAATGAGCAGTTCTTC. It is translated as CASSQARGRRYSYNEQFF. Drawing the rest from reference TRBV14 and TRBJ2-1, the complete variable domain is EAGVTQFPSHSVIEKGQTVTLRCDPISGHDNLYWYRRVMGKEIKFLLHFVKESKQDESGMPNNRFLAERTGGTYSTLKVQPAELEDSGVYFCASSQARGRRYSYNEQFFGPGTRLTVL.

V and J are TRBV20-1 and TRBJ1-5; D not certain. The CDR3 is made up of 14 amino acids. From germline, CDR1 is DFQATT and CDR2 SNEGSKA (reference sequence). Trimming pared 6 bases from V and 3 bases from J, leaving 15 bases between. The CDR3 reads CSAVSFSHNQPQHF. CDR3 nucleotides: TGCAGTGCCGTATCTTTTAGCCACAATCAGCCCCAGCATTTT.

CDR3 bases: TGTGCCAGCAGTAGATCGGAAGGGTTTCCTGGTGCAAATGAGCAGTTCTTC. Its translation: CASSRSEGFPGANEQFF. V gene TRBV28 combines with J gene TRBJ2-1; D is uncertain. The CDR3 runs 17 residues. Deletions cut 5 bases from V and 7 bases from J, with 24 bases between. CDR1 and CDR2 (germline): MDHEN, SYDVKM.

V is TRBV24-1 and J is TRBJ2-2, with 8 bases aligning to TRBD1. The CDR3 is made up of 15 amino acids. Germline CDR1 reads KGHDR; CDR2 reads SFDVKD. Trimming took 10 bases from V and 5 from J; bases not matched to a gene: 11. CDR3 loop: CATGGTGKITGELFF. The DNA for the CDR3 is TGTGCCACGGGCGGGACAGGCAAAATTACCGGGGAGCTGTTTTTT.

There are many counts of this clonotype. The chain recombines TRBV20-1 with TRBJ2-1; 11 bases are shared with TRBD2. Germline assignment: CDR1 DFQATT and CDR2 SNEGSKA (reference sequence). Trimming at V came to 1 base and at J to 0 bases, leaving 5 bases not matched to a gene. This CDR3 has 17 residues. Here the CDR3 reads CSARASGRYRSYNEQFF. CDR3 DNA: TGCAGTGCTAGAGCTAGCGGGAGGTATCGCTCCTACAATGAGCAGTTCTTC.

This clonotype was counted between two and nine times. V gene TRBV3-1 combines with J gene TRBJ1-2; D perhaps matches TRBD1 (5 bases). The CDR3 spans 14 residues. The germline V and J ends were trimmed by 0 bases and 5 bases, with 10 bases remaining between them. CDR1 is LGHDT, CDR2 YNNKEL, per germline (reference sequence). This chain's CDR3 is CASSQDRVAYGYTF. Written as DNA, the CDR3 is TGTGCCAGCAGCCAAGACAGGGTGGCTTATGGCTACACCTTC.

This clonotype appeared a few times. The gene calls are TRBV5-1 and TRBJ2-7; possible D gene TRBD1, 6 bases. CDR1 is SGHRS, CDR2 YFSETQ, per germline. V dropped 5 bases and J dropped 2 bases, with 14 bases sitting between them. The CDR3 extends over 14 amino acids. The chain's CDR3 is CASRQGRPTYEQYF. The CDR3 nucleotides read TGCGCCAGCAGGCAGGGGCGTCCCACCTACGAGCAGTACTTC.

This clonotype was detected a few times. The rearrangement uses TRBV6-5 and TRBJ2-3; 8 nucleotides agree with TRBD1. Trimming removed 0 bases from V and 1 base from J; junction bases left unmatched: 3. The CDR3 is 16 residues long. The V gene's germline CDR1 is MNHEY and CDR2 SVGAGI. CDR3 in amino acids: CASSYSGTGRTDTQYF. The CDR3 DNA is TGTGCCAGCAGTTACTCAGGGACAGGCCGCACAGATACGCAGTATTTT.

The rearrangement joins TRBV7-3 to TRBJ2-5, with unresolved D. This CDR3 comprises 13 residues. V lost 5 bases and J lost 3, with 10 bases in between. The germline CDR1 and CDR2 sequences are SGHTA and FQGTGA. The CDR3 protein is CASSLKMEETQYF. In DNA form, the CDR3 reads TGTGCCAGCAGCCTAAAAATGGAAGAGACCCAGTACTTC.

The genes are TRBV20-1 and TRBJ1-4; D gene ambiguous. V lost 0 bases to trimming and J lost 3 bases, with 11 bases between them. Germline assignment: CDR1 DFQATT and CDR2 SNEGSKA (reference sequence). CDR3 length: 15 residues. In DNA, the CDR3 is TGCAGTGCTAGAGATCTTCGGCAATCTAATGAAAAACTGTTTTTT. As protein: CSARDLRQSNEKLFF.

This clonotype appeared many times. The CDR3 sequence: CATSDSGVLAPLDEQFF. The CDR3 DNA sequence: TGTGCCACCAGTGATTCGGGGGTTCTGGCGCCTTTGGATGAGCAGTTCTTC. The rearrangement uses TRBV24-1 and TRBJ2-1; TRBD2 is a possible D gene (6 bases). The CDR3 sequence is 17 residues long. CDR1 and CDR2 from the germline V gene are KGHDR and SFDVKD. Trimming took 2 bases from V and 8 from J, leaving 21 bases between them.

The rearrangement uses TRBV6-1 and TRBJ2-2, with unresolved D. Germline V gene sequence: CDR1 MNHNS, CDR2 SASEGT. This CDR3 contains 14 residues. V lost 5 bases, J lost 2 bases, and 9 bases lay in between. CDR3 sequence (DNA): TGTGCCAGCAGTCGCTCCTTTAACACCGGGGAGCTGTTTTTT. Protein product: CASSRSFNTGELFF.

This clonotype has just a few counts. This rearrangement joins TRBV4-2 to TRBJ2-5, with D perhaps given as TRBD1 or TRBD2 (6 bases each). With 3 bases removed from V and 1 base from J, the gap between germline ends came to 15 bases. From germline, CDR1 is LGHNA and CDR2 YNFKEQ. This CDR3 has 16 residues. The CDR3 sequence is CASSQDGGGTQETQYF. CDR3 bases: TGTGCCAGCAGCCAGGATGGGGGCGGGACCCAAGAGACCCAGTACTTC.

This clonotype was seen many times. This chain connects TRBV12-3 or TRBV12-4 to TRBJ1-5; 9 bases are a match to TRBD1. The CDR3 consists of 14 residues. Trimming at V came to 6 bases and at J to 3 bases, leaving 3 bases not matched to a gene. In DNA form, the CDR3 reads TGTGCCAGCAGGACAGGGGGTCTCAATCAGCCCCAGCATTTT. It codes for CASRTGGLNQPQHF.